This T cell receptor beta chain was identified in a study of T cells after yellow fever vaccination. About the research overall: Some fractions had low cell numbers, and these were prepared with SMART-Seq v4 Ultra Low Input.

Generation of TCR cDNA used 5'RACE template switching (which added a universal primer site and UMIs). Via MiXCR, TCRdb re-called the 5' RACE reads, giving one row per CDR3 protein. The top ten clones hold around 17% of a sample with 450,000 to 650,000 distinct CDR3 sequences, 21% of them seen once. Study conclusions and caveats: Contaminating bulk clonotypes could be abundant in FACS-sorted repertoires. Reappearing after the booster were most of the clones from primary vaccination (less than 98% CD4, roughly 86% CD8).

This clonotype has just a few counts. Its specificity is unknown. The CDR3 loop spans 15 amino acids. Germline V gene data show CDR1 as MNHEY and CDR2 as SMNVEV (reference sequence). V was clipped by 6 bases and J by 0 bases, with 12 bases between them. Sequencing was performed on PBMCs, taken roughly 20 days after the first yellow fever vaccination. The clonotype comes from a man aged 18 to 29 who received the YFV17D yellow fever vaccine. This chain uses TRBV27 with TRBJ1-5; D is unresolved. The CDR3 DNA reads TGTGCCAGCAGCCCCTGGGCAGCTAGCAATCAGCCCCAGCATTTT. Translated: CASSPWAASNQPQHF.